This paragraph covers one T cell receptor beta chain sequence. Time point reported: after trial treatment. Treatment described: LDRT plus nivolumab, ipilimumab, low-dose cyclophosphamide and aspirin (RACIN trial). Every donor's regimen consisted of nivolumab, ipilimumab, aspirin, low-dose cyclophosphamide and low-dose radiotherapy. Advanced solid tumors lacking tumor-infiltrating lymphocytes were present in eligible patients. The data derive from a study of low-dose radiotherapy and immunotherapy resistance in tumors. Study details: Each fraction for Cohort 1 was 0.5 Gy, given every 2 weeks, and the total came to 6.5 Gy.

TCRs were amplified for approximately 21 PCR cycles with a constant-region primer and V-primer adapter. MiXCR, run by TCRdb on the reads, gives a single entry per CDR3 protein. Among roughly 50,000 distinct CDR3 sequences listed, approximately 35% were seen once. The sequencing here drew on PBMCs, taken after low-dose radiotherapy plus immunotherapy. The TCR was taken from a male donor with rectosigmoid adenocarcinoma.

The chain's CDR3 is CASTTPGHFYEQYF. As DNA, the CDR3 is TGTGCCAGCACGACCCCGGGACATTTCTACGAGCAGTACTTC. The rearrangement uses TRBV12-3 or TRBV12-4 and TRBJ2-7; TRBD1 might be the D (6 bases). The ends were cut back, 7 bases at V and 3 bases at J, with 16 bases in the middle. The CDR3 covers 14 residues.